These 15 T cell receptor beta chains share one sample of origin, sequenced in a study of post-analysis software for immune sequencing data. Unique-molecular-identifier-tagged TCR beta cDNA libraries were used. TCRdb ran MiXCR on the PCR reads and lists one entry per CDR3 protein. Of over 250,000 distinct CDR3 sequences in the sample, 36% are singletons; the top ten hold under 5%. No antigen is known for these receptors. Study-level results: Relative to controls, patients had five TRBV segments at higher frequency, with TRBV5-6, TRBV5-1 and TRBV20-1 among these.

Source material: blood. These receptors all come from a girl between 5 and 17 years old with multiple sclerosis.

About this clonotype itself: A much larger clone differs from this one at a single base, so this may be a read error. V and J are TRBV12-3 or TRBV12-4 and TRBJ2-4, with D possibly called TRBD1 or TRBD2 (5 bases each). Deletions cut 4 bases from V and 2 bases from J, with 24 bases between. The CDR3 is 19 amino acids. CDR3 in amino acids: CASSSKARGESVTKNIQYF. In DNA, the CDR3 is TGTGCCAGCAGTTCCAAAGCCCGGGGCGAATCGGTTACCAAAAACATTCAGTACTTC.

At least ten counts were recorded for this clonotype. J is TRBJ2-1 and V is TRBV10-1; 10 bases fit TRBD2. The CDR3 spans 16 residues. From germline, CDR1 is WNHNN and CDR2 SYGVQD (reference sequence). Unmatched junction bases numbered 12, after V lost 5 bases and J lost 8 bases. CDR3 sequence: CASSPFSSGGIDEQFF. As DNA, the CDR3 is TGCGCCAGCAGTCCGTTTAGTAGCGGGGGGATCGATGAGCAGTTCTTC.

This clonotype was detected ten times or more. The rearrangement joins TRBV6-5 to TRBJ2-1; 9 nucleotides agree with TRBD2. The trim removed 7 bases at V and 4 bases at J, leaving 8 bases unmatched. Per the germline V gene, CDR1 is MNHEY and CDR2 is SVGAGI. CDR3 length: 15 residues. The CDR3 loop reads CASTEAGGIYNEQFF. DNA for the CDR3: TGTGCCAGCACTGAGGCGGGGGGGATTTACAATGAGCAGTTCTTC.

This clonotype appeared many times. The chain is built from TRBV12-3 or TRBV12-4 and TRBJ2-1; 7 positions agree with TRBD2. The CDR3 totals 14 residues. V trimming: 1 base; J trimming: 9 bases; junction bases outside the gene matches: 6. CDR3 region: CASSLGGGEGEQFF. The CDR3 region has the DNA TGTGCCAGCAGTTTAGGGGGCGGGGAGGGTGAGCAGTTCTTC.

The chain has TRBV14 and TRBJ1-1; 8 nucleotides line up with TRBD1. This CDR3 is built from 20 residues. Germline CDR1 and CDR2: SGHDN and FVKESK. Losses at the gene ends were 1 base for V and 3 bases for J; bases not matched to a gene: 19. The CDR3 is CASSQGAGGHDRGRDTEAFF. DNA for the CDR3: TGTGCCAGCAGCCAAGGGGCAGGGGGCCATGACAGGGGTCGAGACACTGAAGCTTTCTTT. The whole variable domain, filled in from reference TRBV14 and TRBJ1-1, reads EAGVTQFPSHSVIEKGQTVTLRCDPISGHDNLYWYRRVMGKEIKFLLHFVKESKQDESGMPNNRFLAERTGGTYSTLKVQPAELEDSGVYFCASSQGAGGHDRGRDTEAFFGQGTRLTVV.

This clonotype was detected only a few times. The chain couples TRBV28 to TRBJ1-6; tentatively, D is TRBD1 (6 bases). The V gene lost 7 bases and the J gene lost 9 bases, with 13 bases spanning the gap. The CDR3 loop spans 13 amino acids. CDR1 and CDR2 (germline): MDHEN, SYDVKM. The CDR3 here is CASTVGGSSPLHF. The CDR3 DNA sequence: TGTGCCAGCACCGTCGGGGGCTCTTCACCCCTCCACTTT.

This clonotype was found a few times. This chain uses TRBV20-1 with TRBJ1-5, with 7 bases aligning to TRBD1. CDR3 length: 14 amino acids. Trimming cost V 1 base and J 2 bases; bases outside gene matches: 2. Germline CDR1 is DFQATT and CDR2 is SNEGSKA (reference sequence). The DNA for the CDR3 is TGCAGTGCTAGAGTGCAGGGGGGCAATCAGCCCCAGCATTTT. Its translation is CSARVQGGNQPQHF.

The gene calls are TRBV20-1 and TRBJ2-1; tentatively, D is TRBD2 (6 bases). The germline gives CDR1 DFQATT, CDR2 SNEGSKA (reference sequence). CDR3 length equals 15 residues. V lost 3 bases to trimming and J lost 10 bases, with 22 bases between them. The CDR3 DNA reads TGCAGTGCTAGCCCCGGGACGCGGGATAATGGCGAGCAGTTCTTC. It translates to CSASPGTRDNGEQFF.

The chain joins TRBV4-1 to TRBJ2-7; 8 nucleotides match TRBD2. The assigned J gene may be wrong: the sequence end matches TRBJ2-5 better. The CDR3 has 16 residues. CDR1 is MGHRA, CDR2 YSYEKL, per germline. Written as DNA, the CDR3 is TGCGCCAGCAGCCAATCTGGCGGGGGGAACCAAGAGACCCAGTACTTC. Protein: CASSQSGGGNQETQYF.

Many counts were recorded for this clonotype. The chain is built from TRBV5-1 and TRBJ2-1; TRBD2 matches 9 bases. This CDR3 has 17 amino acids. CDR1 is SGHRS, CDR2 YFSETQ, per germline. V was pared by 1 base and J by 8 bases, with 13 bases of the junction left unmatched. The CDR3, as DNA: TGCGCCAGCAGCTTGTACCCGCCGCGGGAGGGCTTGTATGAGCAGTTCTTC. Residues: CASSLYPPREGLYEQFF.

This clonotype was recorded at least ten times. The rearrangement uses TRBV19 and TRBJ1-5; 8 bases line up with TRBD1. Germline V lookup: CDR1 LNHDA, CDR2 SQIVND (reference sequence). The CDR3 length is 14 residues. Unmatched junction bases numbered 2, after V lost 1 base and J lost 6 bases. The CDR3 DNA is TGTGCCAGTAGTATAGGGACAGGGTTTCAGCCCCAGCATTTT. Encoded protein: CASSIGTGFQPQHF.

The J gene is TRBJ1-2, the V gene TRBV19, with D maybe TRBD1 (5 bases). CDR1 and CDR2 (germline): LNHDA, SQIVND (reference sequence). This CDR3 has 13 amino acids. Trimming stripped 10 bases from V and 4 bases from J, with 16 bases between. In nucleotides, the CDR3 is TGTGCCACTAAAGGGGATTTCCCCTATGGCTACACCTTC. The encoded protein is CATKGDFPYGYTF.

CDR3 region: CASSGGGLQETQYF. Here the CDR3 DNA reads TGCGCCAGCAGCGGGGGTGGGCTCCAAGAGACCCAGTACTTC. This chain connects TRBV5-1 to TRBJ2-5; the D gene could be TRBD1 or TRBD2 (5 bases each). The CDR3 runs to 14 residues. Germline lookup yields CDR1 SGHRS and CDR2 YFSETQ. V was clipped by 4 bases and J by 1 base, with 11 bases between them.

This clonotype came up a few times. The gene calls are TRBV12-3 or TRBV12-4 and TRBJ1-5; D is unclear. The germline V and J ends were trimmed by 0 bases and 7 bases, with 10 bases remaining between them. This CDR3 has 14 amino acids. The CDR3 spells CASSLAGVRQPQHF. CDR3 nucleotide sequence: TGTGCCAGCAGTTTAGCCGGGGTCCGACAGCCCCAGCATTTT.

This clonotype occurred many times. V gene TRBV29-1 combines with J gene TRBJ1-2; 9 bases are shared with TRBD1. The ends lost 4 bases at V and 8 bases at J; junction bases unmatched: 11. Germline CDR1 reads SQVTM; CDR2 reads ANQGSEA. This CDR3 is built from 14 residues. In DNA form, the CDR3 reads TGCAGCGTTGGCGCCGGACAGGGGAGGGTAGGCTACACCTTC. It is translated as CSVGAGQGRVGYTF.